A selection of T cell receptor beta chains follows, all from one sample in a study of response to subunit inactivated influenza vaccine. TCRdb itself ran the RT-PCR reads through MiXCR, one entry per CDR3 protein. This sample has about 500,000 distinct CDR3 sequences; 16% occur once, and the top ten carry less than 4%. The source was CD4+ T cells sorted from PBMCs, collected around 25 months after vaccination. The receptors here all came from a man between 45 and 75 years old who received an inactivated influenza vaccine. Each CDR3 is given with its conserved first and last residue. A D gene is named only where the DNA matches it firmly. Clone size is given for some rows only: seen once, a few or many times, or a class if the clone is expanded.

CDR3 DNA: TGTGCCAGCAGCTCCGGCGGACAGCCATTGGGAGAGACCCAGTACTTC; CDR3 protein: CASSSGGQPLGETQYF; V gene: TRBV5-6; J gene: TRBJ2-5; D gene: -; clone size: -
CDR3 DNA: TGTGCCAGCAGCCCGCTAGGGGGGAGTAGGGCAACCTACGAGCAGTACTTC; CDR3 protein: CASSPLGGSRATYEQYF; V gene: TRBV5-8; J gene: TRBJ2-7; D gene: -; clone size: -
CDR3 DNA: TGTGCCAGCAGGATGAGCGGGACAGGGTTGGGGCCCCAGCATTTT; CDR3 protein: CASRMSGTGLGPQHF; V gene: TRBV6-1; J gene: TRBJ1-5; D gene: TRBD1; clone size: few
CDR3 DNA: TGCAGTGCTAGTGGAGGATTTCAAGAGACCCAGTACTTC; CDR3 protein: CSASGGFQETQYF; V gene: TRBV20-1; J gene: TRBJ2-5; D gene: -; clone size: few
CDR3 DNA: TGTGCCAGTAGTGTACTAGCGGGGGATGACAATGAGCAGTTCTTC; CDR3 protein: CASSVLAGDDNEQFF; V gene: TRBV19; J gene: TRBJ2-1; D gene: TRBD2; clone size: -
CDR3 DNA: TGTGCCAGCAATCAAGGACAGGGGTTGTACAATGAGCAGTTCTTC; CDR3 protein: CASNQGQGLYNEQFF; V gene: TRBV12-3/TRBV12-4; J gene: TRBJ2-1; D gene: TRBD1; clone size: few
CDR3 DNA: TGTGCCAGCAGCTTTTACTCTTACAATGAGCAGTTCTTC; CDR3 protein: CASSFYSYNEQFF; V gene: TRBV11-2; J gene: TRBJ2-1; D gene: -; clone size: few
CDR3 DNA: TGCAGTGCTAGTATACAGGGGCTAACAGATACGCAGTATTTT; CDR3 protein: CSASIQGLTDTQYF; V gene: TRBV20-1; J gene: TRBJ2-3; D gene: TRBD1; clone size: -
CDR3 DNA: TGTGCCAGCAGCTCCCGAGGTAGCGGAGTCTCCTACGAGCAGTACTTC; CDR3 protein: CASSSRGSGVSYEQYF; V gene: TRBV5-5; J gene: TRBJ2-7; D gene: -; clone size: few
CDR3 DNA: TGTGCCAGCAGCATCTATCCCGGGAGGGCCTTAGAGACCCAGTACTTC; CDR3 protein: CASSIYPGRALETQYF; V gene: TRBV7-9; J gene: TRBJ2-5; D gene: TRBD2; clone size: -
CDR3 DNA: TGCAGTGCTAGAGTCCAGGGGACTAGCACAGATACGCAGTATTTT; CDR3 protein: CSARVQGTSTDTQYF; V gene: TRBV20-1; J gene: TRBJ2-3; D gene: -; clone size: -
CDR3 DNA: TGCGCCAGCAGCTTGTCGGAGACCCAGTACTTC; CDR3 protein: CASSLSETQYF; V gene: TRBV5-1; J gene: TRBJ2-5; D gene: -; clone size: many
CDR3 DNA: TGTGCCAGCAGTCCCACCAGGGGCTCCTACGAGCAGTACTTC; CDR3 protein: CASSPTRGSYEQYF; V gene: TRBV6-2/TRBV6-3; J gene: TRBJ2-7; D gene: -; clone size: -
CDR3 DNA: TGCGCCAGCAGCTCCCCTGGGAGGGAGACCCAGTACTTC; CDR3 protein: CASSSPGRETQYF; V gene: TRBV5-1; J gene: TRBJ2-5; D gene: -; clone size: -
CDR3 DNA: TGTGCCAGCAGCGAGGGGACGGTCAAGTGGAACGTCCTGACTTTC; CDR3 protein: CASSEGTVKWNVLTF; V gene: TRBV12-3/TRBV12-4; J gene: TRBJ2-6; D gene: -; clone size: many
CDR3 DNA: TGTGCCAGCAGTTTACCTAGCGGGGGGTATACCGGGGAGCTGTTTTTT; CDR3 protein: CASSLPSGGYTGELFF; V gene: TRBV12-3/TRBV12-4; J gene: TRBJ2-2; D gene: TRBD2; clone size: -
CDR3 DNA: TGTGCCAGCAGCTTCAGTGAGCAGTTCTTC; CDR3 protein: CASSFSEQFF; V gene: TRBV7-9; J gene: TRBJ2-1; D gene: -; clone size: -
CDR3 DNA: TGTGCCAGTAGTAAGGGGCAGGCCTCCTACGAGCAGTACTTC; CDR3 protein: CASSKGQASYEQYF; V gene: TRBV19; J gene: TRBJ2-7; D gene: -; clone size: few
CDR3 DNA: TGTGCCAGCAGCCAAGTTAGTTGGGCAGGGGCGAACACCGGGGAGCTGTTTTTT; CDR3 protein: CASSQVSWAGANTGELFF; V gene: TRBV3-1; J gene: TRBJ2-2; D gene: -; clone size: -
CDR3 DNA: TGTGCCTGGGGGGGACAGGGCAGTGAAGCTTTCTTT; CDR3 protein: CAWGGQGSEAFF; V gene: TRBV30; J gene: TRBJ1-1; D gene: TRBD1; clone size: -
CDR3 DNA: TGTGCCAGCTCACCAGGTGCTAGAAGTTCCAATCAGCCCCAGCATTTT; CDR3 protein: CASSPGARSSNQPQHF; V gene: TRBV18; J gene: TRBJ1-5; D gene: -; clone size: -
CDR3 DNA: TGTGCCAGCAGCCAAGAAAAAAGGGCCACTGAAGCTTTCTTT; CDR3 protein: CASSQEKRATEAFF; V gene: TRBV4-2; J gene: TRBJ1-1; D gene: -; clone size: few
CDR3 DNA: TGCAGTGCTAGCAGGGGTATCTCCTACGAGCAGTACTTC; CDR3 protein: CSASRGISYEQYF; V gene: TRBV20-1; J gene: TRBJ2-7; D gene: -; clone size: few
CDR3 DNA: TGCAGCGCGGGGGCCAGAACAGGGGCGGGAGATACGCAGTATTTT; CDR3 protein: CSAGARTGAGDTQYF; V gene: TRBV29-1; J gene: TRBJ2-3; D gene: -; clone size: few
CDR3 DNA: TGCAGCGGGACTAGCGGGGCAGGTTCTAACAATGAGCAGTTCTTC; CDR3 protein: CSGTSGAGSNNEQFF; V gene: TRBV29-1; J gene: TRBJ2-1; D gene: TRBD2; clone size: -
CDR3 DNA: TGCGCCAGCAGCGGGACTAGCCCAGATACGCAGTATTTT; CDR3 protein: CASSGTSPDTQYF; V gene: TRBV5-1; J gene: TRBJ2-3; D gene: TRBD2; clone size: -
CDR3 DNA: TGTGCCACCAGCTTTGCAACTAATGAAAAACTGTTTTTT; CDR3 protein: CATSFATNEKLFF; V gene: TRBV15; J gene: TRBJ1-4; D gene: -; clone size: -
CDR3 DNA: TGTGCCTGGAGTGTAAACAGGGAGAACACAGATACGCAGTATTTT; CDR3 protein: CAWSVNRENTDTQYF; V gene: TRBV30; J gene: TRBJ2-3; D gene: -; clone size: -
CDR3 DNA: TGTGCCAGCAGCCAAACAAGGGAACTGCAAGAGACCCAGTACTTC; CDR3 protein: CASSQTRELQETQYF; V gene: TRBV12-3/TRBV12-4; J gene: TRBJ2-5; D gene: -; clone size: few
CDR3 DNA: TGCAGTGCTAAAAGGACAGAAGAGACCCAGTACTTC; CDR3 protein: CSAKRTEETQYF; V gene: TRBV20-1; J gene: TRBJ2-5; D gene: -; clone size: -
CDR3 DNA: TGTGCCAGCGGCCCGGGACTAGCGGGAGTAACCTACAATGAGCAGTTCTTC; CDR3 protein: CASGPGLAGVTYNEQFF; V gene: TRBV5-8; J gene: TRBJ2-1; D gene: TRBD2; clone size: -
CDR3 DNA: TGCACCGTGGGGTGGGGGCGGGAGGTCTCCTACAATGAGCAGTTCTTC; CDR3 protein: CTVGWGREVSYNEQFF; V gene: TRBV29-1; J gene: TRBJ2-1; D gene: TRBD2; clone size: few
CDR3 DNA: TGTGCCAGCAGTACCTCGGGGCACAACACTGAAGCTTTCTTT; CDR3 protein: CASSTSGHNTEAFF; V gene: TRBV12-3/TRBV12-4; J gene: TRBJ1-1; D gene: -; clone size: many
CDR3 DNA: TGTGCCAGCAGCCAGCAGGATTACACCGGGGAGCTGTTTTTT; CDR3 protein: CASSQQDYTGELFF; V gene: TRBV3-1; J gene: TRBJ2-2; D gene: -; clone size: -
CDR3 DNA: TGTGCCAGCAGCTTGGCACAGGGAACTTACGAGCAGTACTTC; CDR3 protein: CASSLAQGTYEQYF; V gene: TRBV11-2; J gene: TRBJ2-7; D gene: -; clone size: many
CDR3 DNA: TGTGCCAGCAGAAAGACTAGCTCAGATACGCAGTATTTT; CDR3 protein: CASRKTSSDTQYF; V gene: TRBV12-3/TRBV12-4; J gene: TRBJ2-3; D gene: TRBD2; clone size: -
CDR3 DNA: TGCGCCAGCAGCTCAGTGGGAGCCGGGGCCAACGTCCTGACTTTC; CDR3 protein: CASSSVGAGANVLTF; V gene: TRBV5-1; J gene: TRBJ2-6; D gene: -; clone size: -
CDR3 DNA: TGTGCCAGCAGCTCCCCCAGGGATCGTGAGCAGTTCTTC; CDR3 protein: CASSSPRDREQFF; V gene: TRBV11-3; J gene: TRBJ2-1; D gene: -; clone size: few
CDR3 DNA: TGCGCCAGCAGCTTGGCGGTGACCTATGGCTACACCTTC; CDR3 protein: CASSLAVTYGYTF; V gene: TRBV5-1; J gene: TRBJ1-2; D gene: -; clone size: many
CDR3 DNA: TGTGCCAGCAGCGCACTAGCGGGGGGTCCAGATACGCAGTATTTT; CDR3 protein: CASSALAGGPDTQYF; V gene: TRBV4-2; J gene: TRBJ2-3; D gene: TRBD2; clone size: many
CDR3 DNA: TGTGCCAGCAGCCTCTCTTTTCCCGGAGAGACCCAGTACTTC; CDR3 protein: CASSLSFPGETQYF; V gene: TRBV9; J gene: TRBJ2-5; D gene: -; clone size: -
CDR3 DNA: TGCAGCGCGGGACAGGAAGCAACTAATGAAAAACTGTTTTTT; CDR3 protein: CSAGQEATNEKLFF; V gene: TRBV20-1; J gene: TRBJ1-4; D gene: TRBD1; clone size: -
CDR3 DNA: TGTGCCAGCACAGCTCAGGGCACCTACGAGCAGTACTTC; CDR3 protein: CASTAQGTYEQYF; V gene: TRBV6-2/TRBV6-3; J gene: TRBJ2-7; D gene: -; clone size: few
CDR3 DNA: TGTGCCAGCAGCCAAGATCTGGGGACAGGGTTCTACGAGCAGTACTTC; CDR3 protein: CASSQDLGTGFYEQYF; V gene: TRBV4-2; J gene: TRBJ2-7; D gene: TRBD1; clone size: few
CDR3 DNA: TGTGCCAGCAGTTTATCACAGGGGACCGGGGAGCTGTTTTTT; CDR3 protein: CASSLSQGTGELFF; V gene: TRBV12-3/TRBV12-4; J gene: TRBJ2-2; D gene: TRBD1; clone size: few